This record concerns one TCR beta chain sequence. The study drew all its donors from Caucasian adults living in Nashville, Tennessee. Researchers partitioned CD4+ cells into CD45RA+ naive and CD45RA-negative memory subsets. The sample originates from a study of shared clonotypes between healthy human individuals. Study in general: Contributing individuals were two females and three males aged 18 to 49.

An assay was performed, and its level was deep. Profiled with immunoSEQ multiplex PCR; TCRdb holds only in-frame clones, not every one. The sample lists a few million clones, roughly 92% occurring once. The germline CDR1 and CDR2 sequences are MDHEN and SYDVKM. The CDR3 has 16 amino acids. Trimming removed 5 bases at V and 3 bases at J, with 20 bases between. The sequence came from a man between 18 and 35 years old in good health. V gene TRBV28 combines with J gene TRBJ2-7; maybe TRBD1 (5 bases). Sample: naive CD4+ T cells sorted from blood. Subset described: CD45RA+ positively selected. The CDR3: CASSPKSRVVHYEQYF. In nucleotides, the CDR3 is TGTGCCAGCAGTCCGAAGAGCAGGGTAGTCCACTACGAGCAGTACTTC.